This TCR beta chain emerged from a study of T cell responses to AZD1222 COVID-19 vaccine. The overall study: Second doses at about 4 or about 12 weeks were pooled.

General study findings and limits: Sampled repertoires all dated from after the peak T cell response. The study reported that nearly half of spike-specific TCRs target unmutated variant regions. Spike-specific TCR repertoires showed rising breadth and depth after two AZD1222 doses.

As concerns this clone: Its target is unknown.

Clones were read by immunoSEQ multiplex PCR, and TCRdb kept only the in-frame ones, dropping some. This table holds about 120,000 clones, roughly 90% found once. There are 15 residues in the CDR3. Trimming stripped 1 base from V and 3 bases from J, with 10 bases between. The V gene's germline CDR1 is MGHRA and CDR2 YSYEKL. The material was peripheral blood, obtained on day 0 of AZD1222 vaccination. V and J are TRBV4-1 and TRBJ2-1; tentative D call: TRBD2 (5 bases). This sequence originates from an adult in good health. CDR3 protein: CASSQVLANYNEQFF. The DNA of the CDR3 is TGCGCCAGCAGCCAAGTGCTAGCAAACTACAATGAGCAGTTCTTC.